Given below is one T cell receptor beta chain in context. What it binds is unknown. Use of 60 Vbeta and 13 Jbeta primers characterized the PCR. TCRdb's table, derived via immunoSEQ multiplex PCR, lists solely in-frame clones and lacks some. The sample carries roughly 190,000 clones, around 78% recorded once. This entry comes from a study of cytomegalovirus exposure and HLA in healthy donors. Findings and limits, study-wide: TCR association rates varied by HLA locus in a later analysis, with DRB1 highest and HLA-C lowest.

Sequences were obtained from PBMCs. This TCR was sampled from a woman aged 25 to 39 in good health and CMV-seropositive.

The CDR3 nucleotides read TGTGCCAGCAGCTTAGCGAGGGACAGTAGCTACACCTTC. Protein: CASSLARDSSYTF. This chain connects TRBV7-6 to TRBJ1-2, with 7 bases that match TRBD1. The CDR3 covers 13 residues. CDR1 SGHVS and CDR2 FNYEAQ come from the germline V gene. V lost 0 bases, J lost 9 bases, and 4 bases stayed unmatched.